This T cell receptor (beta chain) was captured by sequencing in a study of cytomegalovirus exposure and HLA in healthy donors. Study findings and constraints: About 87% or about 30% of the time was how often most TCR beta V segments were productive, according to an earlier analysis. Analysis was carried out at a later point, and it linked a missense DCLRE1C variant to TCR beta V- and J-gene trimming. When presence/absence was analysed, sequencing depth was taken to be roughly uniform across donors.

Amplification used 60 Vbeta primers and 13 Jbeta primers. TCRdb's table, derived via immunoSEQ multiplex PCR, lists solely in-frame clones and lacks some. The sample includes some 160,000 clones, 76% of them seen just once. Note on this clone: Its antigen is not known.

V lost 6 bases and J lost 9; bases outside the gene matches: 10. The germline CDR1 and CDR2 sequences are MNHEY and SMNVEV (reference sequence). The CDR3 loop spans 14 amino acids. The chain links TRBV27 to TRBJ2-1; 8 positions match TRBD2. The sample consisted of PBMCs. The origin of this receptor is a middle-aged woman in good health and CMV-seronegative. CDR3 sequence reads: CASSYGTRSGEQFF. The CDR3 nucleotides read TGTGCCAGCAGCTATGGGACTAGGAGCGGTGAGCAGTTCTTC.